The clone carrying this T cell receptor (beta chain) was detected a few times. The antigen remains undetermined. This sample stems from a study of human T cells and chemical hapten exposure. Study summary: Patients additionally received therapeutic doses of diphenylcyclopropenone on the scalp once a week, and this continued throughout the roughly 26-week study.

The CDR3 runs to 16 residues. The V end was cut by 8 bases, the J end by 1 base, with 17 bases between. Overall study findings and caveats: The immune response of these alopecia patients might not match healthy individuals'. Among expanded TCRs, significantly more large CDR3 similarity clusters formed than among controls.

From the RACE reads, TCRdb called clonotypes with MiXCR, one entry per CDR3 protein. The sample lists 85,000 to 120,000 distinct CDR3 sequences; less than 15% were seen once. Time point indicated: pre-sensitization, week 0. Described treatment: therapeutic diphenylcyclopropenone sensitization with weekly scalp DPC. The material was whole blood, obtained in connection with sensitization to the hapten diphenylcyclopropenone (DPC). The genes are TRBV12-3 or TRBV12-4 and TRBJ2-2; D call uncertain. The source is a woman in her fifties or sixties with alopecia areata. Some clones in this sample may be carry-over from other donors' samples. The CDR3 coding sequence is TGTGCCAGCGGGCCCTCGGATCTAGGGAACACCGGGGAGCTGTTTTTT. It translates to CASGPSDLGNTGELFF.